These 5 T cell receptor beta chains were all obtained from the same sample, sequenced in a study of beta chain features in type 1 diabetes. The sequenced template was cDNA made from the entire isolated RNA. Sequencing was performed with immunoSEQ multiplex PCR; in TCRdb, only in-frame clones are kept and a portion is missing. Of 500,000 to 850,000 clones detected, roughly 13% appear once; the ten largest clones hold nearly 0.04%. Study-wide points: There was a moderate but significant shortening of TCRB CDR3s in all four CD4+ subsets of Type 1 diabetes patients.

The antigens for these receptors are not known. Input material: naive CD4+ T cells from blood. These receptors came from a man younger than 35 with type 1 diabetes.

The sample holds a few counts of this clone. V and J are TRBV29-1 and TRBJ2-1; 13 bases are shared with TRBD2. The germline V gene encodes CDR1 SQVTM and CDR2 ANQGSEA. The CDR3 has 16 amino acids. Trimming removed 3 bases from V and 4 bases from J; junction bases left unmatched: 6. CDR3 DNA sequence: TGCAGCGTTGAGGGGACTAGCGGGACTCCTTACAATGAGCAGTTCTTC. This codes for CSVEGTSGTPYNEQFF.

The chain combines TRBV7-6 with TRBJ2-5; a possible D gene is TRBD1 (5 bases). Trimming left V 3 bases short and J 2 bases short, with 7 bases between. The germline gives CDR1 SGHVS, CDR2 FNYEAQ. The CDR3 is 13 residues long. CDR3 amino acids: CASSLTVQETQYF. CDR3 in DNA: TGTGCCAGCAGCTTGACAGTACAAGAGACCCAGTACTTC.

This sequence joins TRBV10-3 and TRBJ1-1; D is perhaps TRBD1 (6 bases). This CDR3 is 13 amino acids long. From germline, CDR1 is ENHRY and CDR2 SYGVKD. The V and J ends lost 7 bases and 1 base respectively, with 10 bases between them. The CDR3 DNA sequence: TGTGCCATCAATCCAGGGGCGAACACTGAAGCTTTCTTT. Translation gives CAINPGANTEAFF.

J is TRBJ2-2 and V is TRBV6-5, with D perhaps TRBD1 (6 bases). Trimming took 1 base from V and 1 from J, leaving 7 bases between them. CDR1 and CDR2 (germline): MNHEY, SVGAGI. The CDR3 spans 15 residues. CDR3 region: CASSYLTGNTGELFF. CDR3 coding DNA: TGTGCCAGCAGTTACTTGACAGGGAACACCGGGGAGCTGTTTTTT.

The genes are TRBV5-6 and TRBJ1-5, with D perhaps matching TRBD1 (5 bases). The CDR3 totals 16 residues. V lost 4 bases to trimming and J lost 0 bases, with 14 bases between them. Germline CDR1 reads SGHDT; CDR2 reads YYEEEE. In DNA, the CDR3 is TGTGCCAGCAGCCAAATGGGGCTGCATAGCAATCAGCCCCAGCATTTT. This gives the protein CASSQMGLHSNQPQHF.